This TCR beta chain was identified in a study of glioma-infiltrating T cells after dendritic cell vaccination (dated by TCRdb to about 2016). For context, the study as a whole: The cohort comprised approximately 15 glioblastoma patients from Phase I and II dendritic cell vaccination trials, 9 newly diagnosed and 6 with recurrent disease. In glioblastoma patients vaccinated with dendritic cells, deep sequencing of TCR beta CDR3 regions served to measure the amount of tumor-infiltrating lymphocytes and to compare repertoires between tumor and blood. To make the vaccine, monocyte-derived dendritic cells were cultured for under eight days with IL-4 and GM-CSF and then pulsed overnight with autologous tumor lysate. Each patient was given three intradermal dendritic cell vaccine injections, spaced two weeks apart, in the arm below the axilla. Between the early 2000s and the early 2010s, the patients were given dendritic cell vaccination pulsed with autologous tumor lysate. Survival after dendritic cell vaccination was correlated with TCR sequencing metrics, such as TIL content and the overlap between tumor and blood repertoires. The paper as a whole reports these results and caveats: The three-group TCR overlap response model was described as speculative and requiring prospective validation. The cohort was small and heterogeneous, with few patients having full blood and tumor sets and even fewer initial-recurrent tumor pairs. After dendritic cell vaccination, a higher estimated pretreatment TIL content predicted longer time to progression and longer overall survival. TCR clonality showed no direct relationship with survival, which suggests that a diverse polyclonal response may be important.

The CDR3, from cysteine to phenylalanine, totals 15 residues. The read is trimmed to its CDR3 DNA, 45 bases read in frame from base 1. At the junction V is shortened by 1 base and J by 1 base, with 10 bases in between. The germline V gene provides CDR1 SGHNT and CDR2 YENEEA. Concerning this clone: The antigen this receptor binds is unknown. It has no much larger one-base neighbor in the sample; base qualities were not kept.

The immunoSEQ assay amplified TCRB CDR3 regions from 2 micrograms of genomic DNA, or from all available DNA when less than that amount was available. The multiplex PCR employed 60 forward primers targeting TCR V beta segments and 13 reverse primers targeting J beta segments. Synthetic control templates were spiked into each sample at limiting dilution to estimate reads per starting template. Sequencing produced 87 bp reads on the Illumina HiSeq System. The original methods were these. PCR and sequencing errors were removed by merging closely related sequences with a nearest neighbor algorithm. TCR overlap was defined as the percentage of unique tumor TCR beta sequences that were also found in the peripheral blood of the same patient. In TCRdb, the immuneACCESS table is reduced to in-frame sequences with V and J assigned. These tables do not hold every clone; where another copy was compared, an unresolved V gene accounts for under half, and the others remain unexplained. The D gene and trimming were derived from the DNA, and the V and J assignments and clone size from that table. The sample table holds approximately 92,000 clones, of which around 80% were seen once. The ten largest clones capture 5% to 7% of the sample.

In light of the paper, this sample's time point label describes: after dendritic cell vaccination, including at tumor progression/relapse. To be selected, patients needed enough residual fresh-frozen tumor tissue and more than two years of available survival data. Molecular status otherwise varied across the glioblastoma patients, but none of them carried an isocitrate dehydrogenase mutation. PBMC were collected before vaccination, two weeks after the third vaccination, and at tumor progression if tumor progression occurred. Genomic DNA was extracted with the Qiagen DNeasy Blood extraction Kit. The sample consisted of blood, taken after dendritic cell vaccination. The clonotype was recovered from a human donor with glioblastoma. This chain is built from TRBV11-3 and TRBJ1-1; the D gene assignment is ambiguous. The sequenced DNA is TGTGCCAGCAGCTTAGGTGGAACAGCGAACACTGAAGCTTTCTTT. Translated, this is CASSLGGTANTEAFF.